The source of this T cell receptor (beta chain) is a study of PD-1 blockade in classical Hodgkin lymphoma. Described time point: cycle 4 day 1 (C4D1), after 6 weeks of nivolumab. All patients experienced relapse after autologous stem cell transplantation, and brentuximab vedotin exposure was variable. Profiling relied on immunoSEQ multiplex PCR, and the TCRdb table lists in-frame clones only, not all of them. The sample lists under 45,000 clones, roughly 70% occurring once. Study outcomes and limitations: The study reported lower baseline TCR diversity in newly diagnosed patients than in healthy donors. It was CD4+ TCR diversity, not CD8+, that rose significantly by C4D1. Those achieving complete response showed baseline diversity like newly diagnosed patients. Anyone who began nivolumab under 1 year after ASCT was excluded.

The CDR3 spans 14 residues. With 1 base clipped from V and 8 bases from J, the junction kept 5 bases outside the gene matches. Germline lookup yields CDR1 MNHEY and CDR2 SMNVEV (reference sequence). To note about this clone: Its antigen remains unidentified.

This chain uses TRBV27 with TRBJ2-7; 10 positions agree with TRBD2. Sample: peripheral blood mononuclear cells (PBMCs), taken before the fourth cycle of nivolumab. The source is a human donor with classical Hodgkin lymphoma. The CDR3 sequence is CASSLLAGGPQQYF. CDR3 DNA: TGTGCCAGCAGTTTATTAGCGGGAGGACCCCAGCAGTACTTC.